The rows below give T cell receptor beta chains drawn from one sample of a study of blood T cell repertoires in COVID-19. Clones were read by immunoSEQ multiplex PCR, and TCRdb kept only the in-frame ones, dropping some. Seen here are 170,000 or so clones, around 86% observed once, and the top ten hold around 2.7%. Material for sequencing was peripheral blood. All receptors derive from a man aged 35 to 55 with active or convalescent COVID-19. The CDR3 runs from the conserved cysteine through the conserved F or W.

>TRBJ1-2|TRBV19
CASAANGDNYGYTF
>TRBJ2-3|TRBV19
CASTPGLYPDTQYF
>TRBJ2-1|TRBV19
CASQGASSFYNEQFF
>TRBJ1-6|TRBV5-1
CASSSDGQGSNSPLHF
>TRBJ1-5|TRBV2
CASSEQGGNQPQHF
>TRBJ1-6|TRBV6-5
CASSYSTQGNSPLHF
>TRBJ2-3|TRBV9
CASTLTGVATDTQYF
>TRBJ2-5|TRBV5-4
CASSLQGAETQYF
>TRBJ1-5|TRBV2
CASSGGQPQHF
>TRBJ1-4|TRBV14
CASSQDSRGLDEKLFF
>TRBJ1-2|TRBV3-1/TRBV3-2
CASSHNLPTGGGRNYGYTF
>TRBJ1-2|TRBV28
CASSFGQGENYGYTF
>TRBJ2-1|TRBV6-4
CASSDRPGSEQFF
>TRBJ2-3|TRBV28
CASSLKGLNQYF
>TRBJ2-5|TRBV7-3
CASSLIAGGLETQYF
>TRBJ1-2|TRBV4-1
CASSQDTGANYGYTF
>TRBJ2-4|TRBV7-2
CASSYPTGNIQYF
>TRBJ1-4|TRBV4-1
CASSQDPGQGDEKLFF
>TRBJ2-5|TRBV30
CAWSTGSVTQYF
>TRBJ1-4|TRBV2
CASRNRGRDEKLFF
>TRBJ1-2|TRBV28
CASQTGSYGYTF
>TRBJ2-2|TRBV5-1
CASSSLAGANANTGELFF
>TRBJ1-1|TRBV6-5
CAARGPLNTEAFF
>TRBJ2-3|TRBV3-1/TRBV3-2
CASSQEGRTDTQYF
>TRBJ2-3|TRBV5-1
CASSLNGGGLTDTQYF
>TRBJ1-5|TRBV10-3
CASRGGDNQPQHF
>TRBJ2-4|TRBV4-2
CASSQLQGAGGIQYF
>TRBJ1-1|TRBV7-9
CASSSPTMKQGSAEAFF
>TRBJ2-2|TRBV27
CASSHRQVFGGELFF
>TRBJ2-3|TRBV6-2/TRBV6-3
CASSSRGAPTDTQYF
>TRBJ2-4|TRBV5-1
CASSEEKNIQYF
>TRBJ1-1|TRBV28
CASSLLTAHMNTEAFF
>TRBJ2-5|TRBV7-6
CASSLGAAQETQYF
>TRBJ1-2|TRBV5-1
CASSPTGANYGYTF
>TRBJ1-1|TRBV19
CASSTRQGARTEAFF
>TRBJ1-3|TRBV7-6
CASSLEGDTIYF
>TRBJ1-6|TRBV19
CASSSTAYNSPLHF
>TRBJ1-6|TRBV2
CASLFSGGRNSPLHF
>TRBJ2-7|TRBV2
CASGGWPAGYEQYF
>TRBJ2-4|TRBV28
CASSSGAEGNIQYF
>TRBJ2-7|TRBV2
CATRDRGSEQYF
>TRBJ1-5|TRBV6-5
CASEGSQRQPQHF
>TRBJ2-2|TRBV7-3
CASSPLNTGELFF
>TRBJ1-3|TRBV18
CASSTTGDSGNTIYF
>TRBJ1-2|TRBV19
CASSQDPHGYTF
>TRBJ2-1|TRBV5-1
CASSSGTGTGFNEQFF
>TRBJ1-1|TRBV6-6
CASSPPGVAAFF
>TRBJ2-3|TRBV19
CASSIGGTGLTDTQYF